This T cell receptor (beta chain) appears in the sequencing data of a study of T cells in localized non-small cell lung cancer. Findings and caveats of the study: Since sequencing was restricted to only one region of the tumor, intratumor heterogeneity remains a possibility. Blood T cell density predicted longer survival; adjacent-lung clonality, shorter.

This clone was picked up one time. Its antigen is not identified. Repertoires were generated with immunoSEQ multiplex PCR, while TCRdb's copy carries only in-frame clones and drops some. Among approximately 30,000 clones listed, approximately 86% were seen once. Trimming took 2 bases from V and 3 from J; bases not matched to a gene: 2. The CDR3 has 16 amino acids. Germline CDR1 and CDR2: SGHTA and FQGTGA. The chain links TRBV7-3 to TRBJ2-2; 11 bases line up with TRBD1. The receptor's source is a woman aged 35 to 70 with stage III lung adenocarcinoma. Sample: peripheral blood mononuclear cells, taken before any cancer treatment. CDR3 DNA: TGTGCCAGCAGCTTAGGGACAGGGGGTTACACCGGGGAGCTGTTTTTT. Encoded protein: CASSLGTGGYTGELFF.